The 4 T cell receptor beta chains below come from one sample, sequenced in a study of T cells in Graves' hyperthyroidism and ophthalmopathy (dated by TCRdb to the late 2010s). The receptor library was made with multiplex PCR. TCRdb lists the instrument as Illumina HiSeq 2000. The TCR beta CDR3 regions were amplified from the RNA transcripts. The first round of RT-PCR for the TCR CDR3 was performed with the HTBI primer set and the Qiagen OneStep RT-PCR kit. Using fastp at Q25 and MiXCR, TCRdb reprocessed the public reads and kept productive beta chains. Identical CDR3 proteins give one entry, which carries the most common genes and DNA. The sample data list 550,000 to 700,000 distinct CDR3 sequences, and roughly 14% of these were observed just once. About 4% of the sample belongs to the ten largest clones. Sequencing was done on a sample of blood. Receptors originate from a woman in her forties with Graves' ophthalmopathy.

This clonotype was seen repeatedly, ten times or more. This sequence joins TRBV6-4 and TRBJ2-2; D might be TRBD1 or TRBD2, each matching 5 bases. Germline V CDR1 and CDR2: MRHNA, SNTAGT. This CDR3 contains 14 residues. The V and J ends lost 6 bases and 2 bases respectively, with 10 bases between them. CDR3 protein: CASSRELNTGELFF. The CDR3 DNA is TGTGCCAGCAGCAGGGAGTTAAACACCGGGGAGCTGTTTTTT.

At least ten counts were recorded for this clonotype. The CDR3 spells CASSTYGIGSYEQYF. The CDR3 nucleotides are TGTGCCAGCAGCACCTACGGGATCGGAAGCTACGAGCAGTACTTC. The genes are TRBV6-2 or TRBV6-3 and TRBJ2-7; the D gene is possibly TRBD2 (5 bases). Per germline, CDR1 MNHEY and CDR2 SVGEGT. This CDR3 has 15 residues. Trimming took 6 bases from V and 3 from J, leaving 18 bases between them.

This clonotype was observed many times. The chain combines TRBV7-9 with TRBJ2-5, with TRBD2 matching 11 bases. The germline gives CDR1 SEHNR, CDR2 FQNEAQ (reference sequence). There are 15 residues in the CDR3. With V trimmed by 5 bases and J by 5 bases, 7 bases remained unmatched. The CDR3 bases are TGTGCCAGCAGCGGCACTAGCGGGAGTCGGGAGACCCAGTACTTC. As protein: CASSGTSGSRETQYF.

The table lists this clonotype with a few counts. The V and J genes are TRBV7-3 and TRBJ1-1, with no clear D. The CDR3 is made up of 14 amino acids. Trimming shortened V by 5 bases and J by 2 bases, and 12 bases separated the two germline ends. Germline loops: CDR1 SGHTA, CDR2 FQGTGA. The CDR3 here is CASSLLGKNTEAFF. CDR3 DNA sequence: TGTGCCAGCAGCCTCCTCGGGAAAAACACTGAAGCTTTCTTT.